These 32 T cell receptor beta chains were sequenced from one sample in a study of cytomegalovirus exposure and HLA in healthy donors. The PCR had 60 Vbeta and 13 Jbeta primers. Sequenced by immunoSEQ multiplex PCR; TCRdb stores in-frame clones only, minus some. This sample carries more than 85,000 clones, under 85% of them seen once, and the ten largest clones take roughly 8.2%. Sequencing used PBMCs. Receptors were obtained from a woman between 45 and 65 years old in good health and CMV-seropositive.

The chain has TRBV13 and TRBJ2-1; D is possibly TRBD1 (6 bases). Trimming left V 1 base short and J 4 bases short, with 11 bases between. CDR1 is PRHDT, CDR2 FYEKMQ, per germline (reference sequence). CDR3 length: 15 amino acids. This chain's CDR3 is CASSLAGQIYNEQFF. DNA of the CDR3: TGTGCCAGCAGCTTAGCCGGACAGATTTACAATGAGCAGTTCTTC.

This chain connects TRBV9 to TRBJ2-1, with 10 bases identical to TRBD2. The V and J ends lost 0 bases and 10 bases, in that order; junction bases with no gene match: 7. The germline gives CDR1 SGDLS, CDR2 YYNGEE. The CDR3 sequence is 15 residues long. As DNA, the CDR3 is TGTGCCAGCAGCGTAGTAAGCGGGGGGGCCCAAGAGCAGTTCTTC. Protein: CASSVVSGGAQEQFF.

The chain is built from TRBV2 and TRBJ2-1, with TRBD2 matching 13 bases. Germline CDR1 and CDR2: SNHLY and FYNNEI. The CDR3 is made up of 15 amino acids. V shed 5 bases, J shed 8 bases, and the junction held 6 bases outside the gene matches. The CDR3, as DNA: TGTGCCAGCAGTCCACTAGCGGGAGGGCCTTATGAGCAGTTCTTC. It is translated as CASSPLAGGPYEQFF.

This clone was seen once. J is TRBJ2-7 and V is TRBV19; TRBD2 aligns across 9 bases. This CDR3 comprises 16 residues. The V segment lost 3 bases and the J segment 6 bases; nucleotides outside the gene matches: 12. The germline gives CDR1 LNHDA, CDR2 SQIVND (reference sequence). CDR3 in amino acids: CASSMGPGLAVGEQYF. As DNA, the CDR3 is TGTGCCAGTAGTATGGGTCCGGGACTAGCCGTCGGCGAGCAGTACTTC.

This chain joins TRBV25-1 and TRBJ1-3, with TRBD1 matching 10 bases. Germline assignment: CDR1 MGHDK and CDR2 SYGVNS. V trimming: 6 bases; J trimming: 0 bases; junction bases outside the gene matches: 2. This CDR3 region has 15 residues. CDR3 bases: TGTGCCAGCAGGGACAGGGGGAGCTCTGGAAACACCATATATTTT. Translation: CASRDRGSSGNTIYF.

This clone was seen a single time. The J gene is TRBJ2-1, the V gene TRBV4-3; D may be TRBD2 (5 bases). The germline CDR1 and CDR2 sequences are LGHNA and YSLEER. Trimming stripped 0 bases from V and 1 base from J, with 10 bases between. The CDR3 length is 16 residues. The CDR3 loop is CASSQDRRRSYNEQFF. The CDR3 DNA follows: TGCGCCAGCAGCCAAGATCGGAGGCGGTCCTACAATGAGCAGTTCTTC.

V gene TRBV9 combines with J gene TRBJ2-2, with a possible D match to TRBD2 (6 bases). V was pared by 7 bases and J by 2 bases, with 9 bases between. Germline lookup yields CDR1 SGDLS and CDR2 YYNGEE. The CDR3 is 13 amino acids. In nucleotides, the CDR3 is TGTGCCAGCCGCGGGGCAAACACCGGGGAGCTGTTTTTT. It codes for CASRGANTGELFF.

The V call is TRBV5-8, the J call TRBJ2-1; TRBD1 aligns across 11 bases. V was pared by 4 bases and J by 3 bases, with 3 bases of the junction left unmatched. CDR1 SGHTS and CDR2 YDEGEE come from the germline V gene. The CDR3 consists of 15 residues. Here the CDR3 reads CASSPGTGGYNEQFF. DNA for the CDR3: TGTGCCAGCAGCCCAGGGACAGGGGGCTACAATGAGCAGTTCTTC.

The genes are TRBV6-5 and TRBJ2-3; 7 nucleotides agree with TRBD2. The CDR3 contains 13 residues. The germline V gene encodes CDR1 MNHEY and CDR2 SVGAGI. V lost 10 bases and J lost 3; bases outside the gene matches: 7. CDR3 coding DNA: TGTGCCACCTTGGGACTATGGACAGATACGCAGTATTTT. This gives the protein CATLGLWTDTQYF.

This rearrangement joins TRBV7-2 to TRBJ1-2, with TRBD1 identical over 8 bases. Trimming at V came to 5 bases and at J to 14 bases, leaving 10 bases not matched to a gene. CDR3 size: 12 residues. Germline CDR1 and CDR2: SGHTA and FQGNSA. The CDR3 DNA is TGTGCCAGCAGCGGGGACAGGCCACCCGGTACCTTC. Encoded protein: CASSGDRPPGTF.

This clone was recorded a few times. The chain carries TRBV9 and TRBJ2-5; D perhaps matches TRBD2 (5 bases). Trimming shortened V by 7 bases and J by 2 bases, and 21 bases separated the two germline ends. Germline values: CDR1 SGDLS, CDR2 YYNGEE. The CDR3 loop spans 16 amino acids. CDR3 bases: TGTGCCAGCGCTCCCTGGGAGAGGGCGGGTCAAGAGACCCAGTACTTC. This gives the protein CASAPWERAGQETQYF.

As for this clone: Germline is not matched at one junction end, which may reflect a read error. This chain uses TRBV7-9 with TRBJ2-2, with 13 bases that match TRBD2. Germline loops: CDR1 SEHNR, CDR2 FQNEAQ (reference sequence). The CDR3 consists of 17 residues. CDR3 sequence reads: CSSSLSGLAGVLGELFF. The CDR3 coding sequence is TGTTCCAGCAGCTTATCAGGACTAGCGGGAGTTCTCGGGGAGCTGTTTTTT.

This clone appeared a few times. The V gene is TRBV13, the J gene TRBJ2-3, with 10 positions matching TRBD2. This CDR3 region has 16 residues. Germline V lookup: CDR1 PRHDT, CDR2 FYEKMQ (reference sequence). The V and J ends lost 5 bases and 1 base, in that order; junction bases with no gene match: 6. CDR3 residues: CASSSAGTSGTDTQYF. CDR3 in DNA: TGTGCCAGCAGCAGCGCCGGGACTAGCGGCACAGATACGCAGTATTTT.

V gene TRBV19 combines with J gene TRBJ2-3; 7 bases map to TRBD2. V lost 7 bases, J lost 1 base, and 14 bases stayed unmatched. The CDR3 is made up of 17 amino acids. Germline V lookup: CDR1 LNHDA, CDR2 SQIVND (reference sequence). In nucleotides, the CDR3 is TGTGCCAGTAAGGCGGGAGCGGGTGAGGAGGGCACAGATACGCAGTATTTT. Residues: CASKAGAGEEGTDTQYF.

This chain joins TRBV7-2 and TRBJ2-5; maybe TRBD2 (7 bases). Germline V CDR1 and CDR2: SGHTA, FQGNSA. CDR3 size: 14 residues. V lost 3 bases, J lost 4 bases, and 12 bases lay in between. CDR3 residues: CASSFGGGPETQYF. CDR3 sequence (DNA): TGTGCCAGCAGCTTTGGGGGGGGCCCAGAGACCCAGTACTTC. The whole variable domain, filled in from reference TRBV7-2 and TRBJ2-5, reads GAGVSQSPSNKVTEKGKDVELRCDPISGHTALYWYRQSLGQGLEFLIYFQGNSAPDKSGLPSDRFSAERTGGSVSTLTIQRTQQEDSAVYLCASSFGGGPETQYFGPGTRLLVL.

This rearrangement joins TRBV6-4 to TRBJ1-1, with D hard to call. V was trimmed by 3 bases and J by 10 bases, leaving 3 bases between them. In germline, CDR1 is MRHNA, CDR2 SNTAGT. CDR3 length: 9 amino acids. The CDR3 DNA sequence: TGTGCCAGCAGTGAGCGAGCTTTCTTT. Translated, it gives CASSERAFF.

This sequence joins TRBV9 and TRBJ1-3; the D gene is possibly TRBD1 (6 bases). The CDR3 runs to 15 residues. V shed 0 bases and J shed 0 bases, with 7 bases lying between them. Per the germline V gene, CDR1 is SGDLS and CDR2 is YYNGEE. CDR3 in amino acids: CASSVEGDSGNTIYF. CDR3 nucleotide sequence: TGTGCCAGCAGCGTAGAGGGGGACTCTGGAAACACCATATATTTT.

This chain connects TRBV6-5 to TRBJ1-6, with D tentatively TRBD1 (5 bases). The CDR3 is 14 amino acids. Per the germline V gene, CDR1 is MNHEY and CDR2 is SVGAGI. The CDR3 coding sequence is TGTGCTTCGGGGGATGACGATCGTAATTCACCCCTCCACTTT. Its translation: CASGDDDRNSPLHF.

This chain connects TRBV9 to TRBJ2-5, with 11 bases lining up with TRBD1. The closer fit of TRBJ2-7 to the DNA end suggests the J call may be wrong. This CDR3 has 14 residues. Germline assignment: CDR1 SGDLS and CDR2 YYNGEE. The CDR3 sequence is CASSSDRGRNEQYF. The CDR3 DNA sequence: TGTGCCAGCAGCTCGGACAGGGGGCGCAACGAGCAGTACTTC.

CDR3 region: CASSRGQARTNEKLFF. In nucleotides, the CDR3 is TGTGCCAGCAGCCGCGGACAGGCTAGGACTAATGAAAAACTGTTTTTT. The chain is built from TRBV5-6 and TRBJ1-4; TRBD1 matches at 7 bases. CDR1 is SGHDT, CDR2 YYEEEE, per germline. The CDR3 has 16 residues. Trimming cost V 4 bases and J 2 bases; bases outside gene matches: 8.

The rearrangement links TRBV7-6 to TRBJ2-7; 8 positions agree with TRBD2. The ends lost 5 bases at V and 7 bases at J; junction bases unmatched: 10. Germline loops: CDR1 SGHVS, CDR2 FNYEAQ. The length of the CDR3 is 14 residues. DNA for the CDR3: TGTGCCAGCAGCCCCAGTAGCGGGGTCGGGGAGCAGTACTTC. This sequence encodes CASSPSSGVGEQYF.

As DNA, the CDR3 is TGTGCCAGCTCACCCCCAGGTCGCTCTGGAAACACCATATATTTT. Its protein product is CASSPPGRSGNTIYF. V usage is TRBV18 and J usage is TRBJ1-3, with no clear D. The CDR3 is 15 amino acids. Germline-derived CDR1 and CDR2 are KGHSH and LQKENI. Trimming took off 3 bases at V and 0 bases at J, with 9 bases between the two ends.

The chain is built from TRBV19 and TRBJ2-2; D is unresolved. This CDR3 spans 14 amino acids. V was shortened by 0 bases and J by 5 bases, with 7 bases between the two germline ends. CDR1 and CDR2 from the germline V gene are LNHDA and SQIVND (reference sequence). The CDR3 region has the DNA TGTGCCAGTAGTATAGACAGATCGACCGGGGAGCTGTTTTTT. It specifies CASSIDRSTGELFF.

This rearrangement joins TRBV19 to TRBJ2-7; 9 bases match TRBD1. The CDR3 is 14 residues long. Germline V gene data show CDR1 as LNHDA and CDR2 as SQIVND (reference sequence). Trimming took 3 bases from V and 4 from J; bases not matched to a gene: 4. In DNA, the CDR3 is TGTGCCAGTAGTATCGGACAGGGGCAGTACGAGCAGTACTTC. Translation: CASSIGQGQYEQYF.

This clone was seen just once. This rearrangement joins TRBV10-1 to TRBJ2-5; 7 bases are a match to TRBD1. The germline gives CDR1 WNHNN, CDR2 SYGVQD (reference sequence). The V and J ends lost 7 bases and 5 bases, in that order; junction bases with no gene match: 13. This CDR3 is built from 15 residues. This chain's CDR3 is CASIHPGTAGETQYF. DNA of the CDR3: TGCGCCAGCATCCACCCTGGGACAGCAGGGGAGACCCAGTACTTC.

The chain links TRBV11-2 to TRBJ1-1; D is uncertain. The V end lost 1 base, the J end lost 5 bases, and 14 bases lay between the germline ends. CDR1 and CDR2 from the germline V gene are SGHAT and FQNNGV. This CDR3 contains 15 residues. This CDR3 reads CASSLAASRWTEAFF. Written as DNA, the CDR3 is TGTGCCAGCAGCTTAGCGGCCTCTAGGTGGACTGAAGCTTTCTTT.

V usage is TRBV5-4 and J usage is TRBJ1-1; D is uncertain. Trimming removed 2 bases from V and 0 bases from J, with 8 bases in between. The CDR3 has 14 residues. Germline CDR1 reads SGHNT; CDR2 reads YYREEE (reference sequence). CDR3: CASSLGVMNTEAFF. CDR3 in DNA: TGTGCCAGCAGCTTAGGAGTGATGAACACTGAAGCTTTCTTT.

The chain has TRBV5-4 and TRBJ2-1; perhaps TRBD2 as D (6 bases). Trimming removed 2 bases at V and 6 bases at J, with 15 bases between. There are 15 residues in the CDR3. Germline V gene lookup returns CDR1 SGHNT and CDR2 YYREEE (reference sequence). The CDR3 DNA reads TGTGCCAGCAGCTTCCAGCTAGGAGGGGCCAATGAGCAGTTCTTC. Protein: CASSFQLGGANEQFF.

The rearrangement joins TRBV7-2 to TRBJ1-2; 10 nucleotides align to TRBD1. V shed 4 bases, J shed 2 bases, and the junction held 10 bases outside the gene matches. Germline V gene lookup returns CDR1 SGHTA and CDR2 FQGNSA. There are 17 residues in the CDR3. The CDR3 region has the DNA TGTGCCAGCAGCTCCCGGGACAGGGGCCAAATAAACTATGGCTACACCTTC. Translating it yields CASSSRDRGQINYGYTF.

The chain is built from TRBV14 and TRBJ2-5; tentatively, D is TRBD1 (6 bases). The end of the DNA fits TRBJ2-7 better, so the J call may be wrong. The CDR3 covers 13 residues. CDR1 is SGHDN, CDR2 FVKESK, per germline. The CDR3 DNA reads as TGTGCCAGCAGCGACAGGATAAGTTACGAGCAGTACTTC. Translated: CASSDRISYEQYF.

The chain has TRBV10-1 and TRBJ1-6, with TRBD1 as a possible D gene (6 bases). The germline gives CDR1 WNHNN, CDR2 SYGVQD (reference sequence). The CDR3 extends over 17 amino acids. V lost 6 bases and J lost 0, with 15 bases in between. The CDR3 sequence is CASSHREPHSYNSPLHF. The CDR3 DNA reads TGCGCCAGCAGCCACAGGGAACCCCACTCCTATAATTCACCCCTCCACTTT.

J is TRBJ1-2 and V is TRBV5-3; 8 bases are a match to TRBD1. TRBV5-3 is noted as an ORF with a role that remains uncertain. V trimming: 4 bases; J trimming: 8 bases; junction bases outside the gene matches: 10. This CDR3 is built from 14 residues. For the CDR3, the DNA is TGTGCCAGAAGCCCTAGGACAGGGCCGGACGGCTACACCTTC. This sequence encodes CARSPRTGPDGYTF.